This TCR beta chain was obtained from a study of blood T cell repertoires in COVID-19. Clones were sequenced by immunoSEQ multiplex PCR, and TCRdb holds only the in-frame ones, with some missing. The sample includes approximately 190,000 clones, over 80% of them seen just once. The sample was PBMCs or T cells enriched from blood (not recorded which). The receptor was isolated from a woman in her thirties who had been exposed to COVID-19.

CDR3 DNA sequence: TGTGCCAGTAGGGACAGGGAGAATGAAAAACTGTTTTTT. Encoded protein: CASRDRENEKLFF. The V and J genes are TRBV5-5 and TRBJ1-4; 9 bases are a match to TRBD1. Germline V gene sequence: CDR1 SGHKS, CDR2 YYEKEE (reference sequence). The CDR3 loop spans 13 amino acids. The V gene end was trimmed by 8 bases and the J gene end by 5 bases; junction bases not matched to a gene: 4.